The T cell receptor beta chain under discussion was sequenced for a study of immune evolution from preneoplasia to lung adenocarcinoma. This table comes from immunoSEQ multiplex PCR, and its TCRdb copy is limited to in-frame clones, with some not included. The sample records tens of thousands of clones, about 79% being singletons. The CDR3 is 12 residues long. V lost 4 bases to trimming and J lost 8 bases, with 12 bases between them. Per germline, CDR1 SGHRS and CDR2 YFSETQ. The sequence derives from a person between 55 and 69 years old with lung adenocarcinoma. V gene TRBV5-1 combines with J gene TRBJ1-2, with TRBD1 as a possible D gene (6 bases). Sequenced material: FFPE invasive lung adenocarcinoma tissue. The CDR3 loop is CASSAGVSGYTF. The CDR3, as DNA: TGCGCCAGCAGCGCAGGGGTAAGCGGCTACACCTTC.